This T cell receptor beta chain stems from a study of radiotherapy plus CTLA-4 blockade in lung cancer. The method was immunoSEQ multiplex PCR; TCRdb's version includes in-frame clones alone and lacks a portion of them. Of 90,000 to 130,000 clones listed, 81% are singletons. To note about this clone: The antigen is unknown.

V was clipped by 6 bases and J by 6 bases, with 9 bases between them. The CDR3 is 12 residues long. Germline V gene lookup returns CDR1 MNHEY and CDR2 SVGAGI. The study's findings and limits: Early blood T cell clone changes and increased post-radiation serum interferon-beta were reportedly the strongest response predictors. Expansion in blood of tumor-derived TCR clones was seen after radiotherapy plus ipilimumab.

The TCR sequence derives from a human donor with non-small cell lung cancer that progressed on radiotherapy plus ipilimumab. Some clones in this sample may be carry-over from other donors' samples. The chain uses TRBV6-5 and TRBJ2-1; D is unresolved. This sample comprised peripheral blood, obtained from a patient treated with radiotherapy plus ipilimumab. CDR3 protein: CASRGYLNEQFF. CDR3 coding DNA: TGTGCCAGCAGGGGGTACCTCAATGAGCAGTTCTTC.